This T cell receptor beta chain was captured in a study of OX40 agonist ivuxolimab in advanced cancers. Only in-frame clones appear in the TCRdb table, and some are missing; sequencing was by immunoSEQ multiplex PCR. The profile shows roughly 74,000 clones, over 80% of them singletons. There are 15 residues in the CDR3. J was trimmed by 6 bases and V by 0 bases; bases with no gene match: 7. CDR1 is PRHDT and CDR2 is FYEKMQ in the germline V gene (reference sequence). The input for sequencing was CD4+ or CD8+ T cells sorted from blood, taken in a trial of the OX40 agonist ivuxolimab. V and J are TRBV13 and TRBJ1-2; 7 nucleotides line up with TRBD1. This clonotype was sampled from an adult with an advanced solid tumor such as melanoma, head and neck, liver or kidney cancer. The DNA of the CDR3 is TGTGCCAGCAGCTTAGGGACAGGGATATTAGATGGCTACACCTTC. It translates to CASSLGTGILDGYTF.